The source of this T cell receptor (beta chain) is a study of T-cell reconstitution after alpha-beta-depleted transplantation in children. Study results and caveats: Several hundred rapidly expanded clones from non-depleted graft cells reportedly supplied alpha-beta T cells about two months post-transplant. After transplant, high TCRbeta diversity at day 60 in some patients arose from surviving recipient T cells and thymic progenitors.

Unique molecular identifiers were incorporated into the prepared TCRbeta library. TCRdb reprocessed the PCR reads with MiXCR, giving one entry per CDR3 protein. The table lists about 980,000 distinct CDR3 sequences, under 30% of them singletons, with about 28% in the top ten. Regarding this clonotype: Its target is unknown.

The CDR3 contains 16 residues. In germline, CDR1 is MNHNS, CDR2 SASEGT. V was trimmed by 8 bases and J by 2 bases, leaving 20 bases between them. The sequences come from PBMCs, mostly from graft donor cells, collected 360 days after TCRalphabeta/CD19-depleted stem cell transplant. The chain is built from TRBV6-1 and TRBJ2-3, with D perhaps matching TRBD2 (6 bases). This clonotype was obtained from a boy in the first two years of life who had a stem cell transplant for SCID, so the T cells may come from the graft donor. CDR3 residues: CASSPRAAGFTDTQYF. The DNA of the CDR3 is TGTGCCAGCTCTCCAAGGGCAGCGGGCTTCACAGATACGCAGTATTTT.